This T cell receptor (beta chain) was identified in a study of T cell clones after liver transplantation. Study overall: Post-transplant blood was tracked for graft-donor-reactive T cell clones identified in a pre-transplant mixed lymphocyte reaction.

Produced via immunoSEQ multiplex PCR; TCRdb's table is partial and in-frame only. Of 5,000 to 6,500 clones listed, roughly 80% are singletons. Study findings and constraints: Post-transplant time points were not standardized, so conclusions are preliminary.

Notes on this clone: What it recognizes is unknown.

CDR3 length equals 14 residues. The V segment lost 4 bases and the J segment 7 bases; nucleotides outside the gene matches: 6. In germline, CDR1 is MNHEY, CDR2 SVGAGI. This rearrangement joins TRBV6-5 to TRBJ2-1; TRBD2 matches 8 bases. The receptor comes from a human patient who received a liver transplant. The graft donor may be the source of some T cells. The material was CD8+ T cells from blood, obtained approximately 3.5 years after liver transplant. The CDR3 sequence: CASSWSGGPNEQFF. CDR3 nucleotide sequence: TGTGCCAGCAGTTGGTCGGGAGGGCCGAATGAGCAGTTCTTC.